This is a list of T cell receptor beta chains from one sample in a study of blood T cell repertoires in COVID-19. Here immunoSEQ multiplex PCR was the method, and the copy in TCRdb shows in-frame clones only, minus some. The data hold about 130,000 clones, with around 81% observed a single time. The material sequenced was peripheral blood. The receptors were gathered from a man under 40 with COVID-19, enrolled during active disease. CDR3s include the opening cysteine and the closing phenylalanine or tryptophan. The D gene is left open where the match is weak. Size is stated for part of the rows, as once, few or many counts, or as a class when the clone is expanded.

TRBD1	TRBJ2-7	TRBV5-5	14	-	TGTGCCAGCAGCCCCGGACAGGGAATCTACGAGCAGTACTTC	CASSPGQGIYEQYF
TRBD2	TRBJ2-2	TRBV12-5	17	few	TGTGCTAGTGGTCCGGGACTAGCGGGAGATCTGACCGGGGAGCTGTTTTTT	CASGPGLAGDLTGELFF
TRBD1	TRBJ1-6	TRBV2	14	-	TGTGCCAGCAGCCGGACAGGGGAGGATTCACCCCTCCACTTT	CASSRTGEDSPLHF
TRBD1	TRBJ1-1	TRBV30	13	-	TGTGCCTGGAGTCGACAGGGGGACACTGAAGCTTTCTTT	CAWSRQGDTEAFF
TRBD2	TRBJ2-1	TRBV18	16	-	TGTGCCAGCTCACTTTGGACTAGCGGGGCGCTCAATGAGCAGTTCTTC	CASSLWTSGALNEQFF
-	TRBJ2-1	TRBV2	16	-	TGTGCCAGCAGTGACTTGGGGAGAAGTGTCGACAATGAGCAGTTCTTC	CASSDLGRSVDNEQFF
TRBD2	TRBJ2-1	TRBV4-3	16	-	TGCGCCAGCAGCCAGGAACTAGCGGCGTACGCCAATGAGCAGTTCTTC	CASSQELAAYANEQFF
TRBD1	TRBJ1-3	TRBV7-6	15	-	TGTGCCAGCAGCTTAGGAGTAACAGGGGTAAACACCATATATTTT	CASSLGVTGVNTIYF
TRBD2	TRBJ2-3	TRBV18	18	-	TGTGCCAGCTCACCACTAATAACCACCGGGGGGAGCACAGATACGCAGTATTTT	CASSPLITTGGSTDTQYF
TRBD2	TRBJ2-2	TRBV7-2	14	-	TGTGCCAGCAGCTTCTCCGGGGGGGCCGGGGAGCTGTTTTTT	CASSFSGGAGELFF
-	TRBJ1-2	TRBV6-6	13	-	TGTGCCAGCACTACAGGGAGCTCCTATGGCTACACCTTC	CASTTGSSYGYTF
-	TRBJ2-7	TRBV5-4	14	-	TGTGCCAGCAGCTTAGGGATCGGCAGGGACGAGCAGTACTTC	CASSLGIGRDEQYF
TRBD2	TRBJ2-2	TRBV28	20	once	TGTGCCAGCAGTTTACTCAGGCGGTTGGAGTTAGCGGGGAACACCGGGGAGCTGTTTTTT	CASSLLRRLELAGNTGELFF
TRBD2	TRBJ2-7	TRBV4-1	18	once	TGCGCCAGCAGCCAAGAGCCCCCTAGGAGCGGGAGTTTTGACGAGCAGTACTTC	CASSQEPPRSGSFDEQYF
-	TRBJ1-1	TRBV2	14	-	TGTGCCAGCAGTGACTTAGGACAGTACACTGAAGCTTTCTTT	CASSDLGQYTEAFF
-	TRBJ2-7	TRBV12-3/TRBV12-4	12	-	TGTGCCAGCAGTCCACAGGGTTGGGAGCAGTACTTC	CASSPQGWEQYF
-	TRBJ1-1	TRBV5-4	15	-	TGTGCCAGCAGCCTTCGGGACATTGAGAACACTGAAGCTTTCTTT	CASSLRDIENTEAFF
-	TRBJ2-6	TRBV6-5	15	-	TGTGCCACCGCCCTCTCGAGCTCTGGGGCCAACGTCCTGACTTTC	CATALSSSGANVLTF
-	TRBJ2-5	TRBV9	14	once	TGTGCCAGCAGCGAGTTCAGGGGTGCGGAGACCCAGTACTTC	CASSEFRGAETQYF
-	TRBJ1-2	TRBV14	13	-	TGTGCCAGCAGCCAAGACCGAGCATATGGCTACACCTTC	CASSQDRAYGYTF
TRBD2	TRBJ2-5	TRBV5-1	16	-	TGCGCCAGCAGCTTGGGGGCTAGCGGGGAGCAAGAGACCCAGTACTTC	CASSLGASGEQETQYF
-	TRBJ2-7	TRBV10-2	14	-	TGCGCCAGCAGTGAGTCCGGGATTTTTAGCGAGCAGTACTTC	CASSESGIFSEQYF
-	TRBJ1-2	TRBV7-9	14	-	TGTGCCAGCAGCTTAGACTTGGACTCTTATGGCTACACCTTC	CASSLDLDSYGYTF
-	TRBJ1-2	TRBV4-2	15	-	TGTGCCAGCAGCCAAGACGTCGACAGAATCTATGGCTACACCTTC	CASSQDVDRIYGYTF
-	TRBJ2-2	TRBV5-1	15	-	TGCGCCAGCAGCTTAGACGGGAGAGTAGGCGGGGAGCTGTTTTTT	CASSLDGRVGGELFF
-	TRBJ2-1	TRBV9	15	-	TGTGCCAGCAGCCCACCCCCAGGGTCCTACAATGAGCAGTTCTTC	CASSPPPGSYNEQFF
-	TRBJ1-1	TRBV4-1	14	-	TGCGCCAGCAGCCCCACAACAGGGTTCACTGAAGCTTTCTTT	CASSPTTGFTEAFF
-	TRBJ2-3	TRBV30	14	-	TGTGCCTGGAGTCTCCGGCTAGTTGGTGATACGCAGTATTTT	CAWSLRLVGDTQYF